This is a list of T cell receptor beta chains from one sample in a study of T-cell reconstitution after alpha-beta-depleted transplantation in children. In TCRdb, the PCR reads were re-called with MiXCR into one record per CDR3 protein. The sample has more than 200,000 distinct CDR3 sequences, approximately 15% seen once; the top ten hold approximately 40%. The starting material was PBMCs, mostly from graft donor cells, obtained 360 days after TCRalphabeta/CD19-depleted stem cell transplant. These receptor sequences come from a male patient between 2 and 10 years old who had a stem cell transplant for acute lymphoblastic leukemia, so the T cells may come from the graft donor. The CDR3 runs from the conserved cysteine through the conserved F or W. The order of the fields is D gene, CDR3 length, J gene, clone size, V gene, CDR3 protein, CDR3 DNA. D genes are given only for firm matches. The size field is filled for only some rows; it gives once, few, many or a size class.

>NA|14|TRBJ2-2|NA|TRBV30
CAWSGGSNTGELFF
TGTGCCTGGAGTGGCGGTTCGAACACCGGGGAGCTGTTTTTT
>NA|13|TRBJ1-2|NA|TRBV20-1
CSARSTALYGYTF
TGCAGTGCTAGAAGCACAGCCCTCTATGGCTACACCTTC
>NA|16|TRBJ1-5|NA|TRBV28
CASSLRFGRRSQPQHF
TGTGCCAGCAGTTTACGCTTTGGCCGACGGAGTCAGCCCCAGCATTTT
>TRBD2|16|TRBJ2-3|NA|TRBV29-1
CSVEGLAGGRTDTQYF
TGCAGCGTTGAGGGACTAGCGGGAGGGCGCACAGATACGCAGTATTTT
>NA|16|TRBJ2-1|NA|TRBV27
CASTLGRGIPRDEQFF
TGTGCCAGCACTCTAGGGCGTGGGATCCCTCGGGATGAGCAGTTCTTC
>NA|13|TRBJ2-7|NA|TRBV27
CASSLSAQGEQYF
TGTGCCAGCAGTTTATCGGCCCAGGGTGAGCAGTACTTC
>TRBD1|18|TRBJ2-7|NA|TRBV6-5
CASSYSGGTGALGYEQYF
TGTGCCAGCAGTTACTCGGGCGGGACAGGGGCCCTGGGTTACGAGCAGTACTTC
>NA|13|TRBJ2-3|NA|TRBV7-7
CASSLSFADTQYF
TGTGCCAGCAGCTTGAGTTTTGCAGATACGCAGTATTTT
>NA|14|TRBJ2-7|NA|TRBV20-1
CSARFSGMAREQYF
TGCAGTGCTAGATTTTCGGGGATGGCAAGGGAGCAGTACTTC
>NA|14|TRBJ1-6|NA|TRBV10-2
CASSQGGWNSPLHF
TGCGCCAGCAGCCAAGGGGGTTGGAATTCACCCCTCCACTTT
>TRBD2|15|TRBJ2-7|NA|TRBV5-1
CASSATSGAFNEQYF
TGCGCCAGCAGCGCTACTAGCGGGGCTTTTAACGAGCAGTACTTC
>NA|14|TRBJ2-7|NA|TRBV7-2
CASTPRYSSYEQYF
TGTGCCAGCACCCCAAGGTACAGCTCCTACGAGCAGTACTTC
>NA|13|TRBJ1-5|NA|TRBV29-1
CSVSQGRDQPQHF
TGCAGCGTTTCACAGGGAAGAGATCAGCCCCAGCATTTT
>NA|13|TRBJ1-3|few|TRBV15
CATSRNRGNTIYF
TGTGCCACCAGCAGGAACAGGGGAAACACCATATATTTT
>NA|14|TRBJ2-5|NA|TRBV12-3/TRBV12-4
CASSPGPDQETQYF
TGTGCCAGCAGTCCGGGACCCGACCAAGAGACCCAGTACTTC
>TRBD1|14|TRBJ2-3|NA|TRBV3-1
CASSPMDRADTQYF
TGTGCCAGCAGTCCTATGGACAGGGCGGATACGCAGTATTTT
>NA|11|TRBJ1-2|many|TRBV20-1
CSASPSYGYTF
TGCAGTGCTAGCCCAAGCTATGGCTACACCTTC
>NA|15|TRBJ2-2|NA|TRBV12-3/TRBV12-4
CASSLEHPNTGELFF
TGTGCCAGCAGTTTGGAGCACCCGAACACCGGGGAGCTGTTTTTT
>NA|12|TRBJ2-7|few|TRBV6-2/TRBV6-3
CASSSFSYEQYF
TGTGCCAGCAGTTCCTTCTCCTACGAGCAGTACTTC
>NA|15|TRBJ2-3|NA|TRBV29-1
CSVLLALYSTDTQYF
TGCAGCGTTCTCTTGGCTTTATATAGCACAGATACGCAGTATTTT
>TRBD2|15|TRBJ2-1|few|TRBV4-2
CASSTGLAGGPEQFF
TGTGCCAGCAGCACGGGACTAGCGGGAGGCCCCGAGCAGTTCTTC
>TRBD2|17|TRBJ2-3|NA|TRBV24-1
CATSDTRLAGATDTQYF
TGTGCCACCAGTGATACCCGACTAGCGGGAGCCACAGATACGCAGTATTTT
>NA|16|TRBJ2-7|NA|TRBV12-3/TRBV12-4
CASSPAEIVGRDEQYF
TGTGCCAGCAGTCCCGCGGAGATTGTAGGCAGGGACGAGCAGTACTTC
>TRBD1|18|TRBJ2-1|few|TRBV5-1
CASSLIIPGQGVHNEQFF
TGCGCCAGCAGCTTGATAATACCGGGACAGGGGGTTCACAATGAGCAGTTCTTC
>NA|13|TRBJ2-2|many|TRBV24-1
CATSDPNTGELFF
TGTGCCACCAGTGACCCGAACACCGGGGAGCTGTTTTTT
>NA|15|TRBJ2-3|many|TRBV7-3
CASSSTPLSTDTQYF
TGTGCCAGCAGCTCCACCCCTCTCAGCACAGATACGCAGTATTTT
>NA|14|TRBJ2-5|NA|TRBV12-3/TRBV12-4
CASSFGPYQETQYF
TGTGCCAGCAGTTTTGGGCCTTATCAAGAGACCCAGTACTTC
>TRBD1|17|TRBJ2-5|few|TRBV9
CASSDPGQGEVAETQYF
TGTGCCAGCAGCGACCCGGGACAGGGAGAAGTTGCAGAGACCCAGTACTTC
>NA|15|TRBJ2-7|NA|TRBV7-9
CASSLWGRGSYEQYF
TGTGCCAGCAGCTTATGGGGCAGGGGATCCTACGAGCAGTACTTC
>TRBD1|14|TRBJ1-2|NA|TRBV10-1
CASSENRGLGGYTF
TGCGCCAGCAGTGAAAACAGGGGGCTAGGTGGCTACACCTTC
>NA|13|TRBJ1-2|few|TRBV12-3/TRBV12-4
CASTLQGPNGYTF
TGTGCCAGCACCCTACAGGGCCCTAATGGCTACACCTTC
>NA|14|TRBJ2-3|few|TRBV27
CASSRAGWADTQYF
TGTGCCAGCAGCAGGGCGGGGTGGGCAGATACGCAGTATTTT
>TRBD2|15|TRBJ2-7|few|TRBV27
CASSLLAGYSYEQYF
TGTGCCAGCAGTTTACTAGCGGGGTACTCCTACGAGCAGTACTTC
>NA|17|TRBJ2-7|many|TRBV7-9
CASSLGGVGESRWEQYF
TGTGCCAGCAGCTTAGGGGGAGTCGGGGAGTCTCGGTGGGAGCAGTACTTC
>TRBD2|15|TRBJ2-2|NA|TRBV6-5
CASSYFSSGVGELFF
TGTGCCAGCAGTTACTTCTCCAGCGGGGTCGGGGAGCTGTTTTTT
>TRBD1|14|TRBJ2-4|NA|TRBV7-2
CASRTGTGESIQYF
TGTGCCAGCAGGACCGGGACAGGGGAAAGCATTCAGTACTTC
>NA|12|TRBJ1-1|many|TRBV3-1
CASSQGDTEAFF
TGTGCCAGCAGCCAAGGTGACACTGAAGCTTTCTTT
>NA|16|TRBJ2-2|NA|TRBV7-8
CASSSTSLKGDRELFF
TGTGCCAGCAGCTCGACATCGTTAAAGGGAGACCGGGAGCTGTTTTTT
>NA|14|TRBJ1-1|NA|TRBV4-1
CASSLEILNTEAFF
TGCGCCAGCAGCCTTGAGATTTTGAACACTGAAGCTTTCTTT
>NA|13|TRBJ2-3|few|TRBV20-1
CSARANSRLTQYF
TGCAGTGCTAGAGCTAACAGCAGACTTACGCAGTATTTT
>TRBD1|12|TRBJ1-1|few|TRBV5-1
CASSTRTGAAFF
TGCGCCAGCAGCACCCGGACAGGGGCGGCTTTCTTT
>TRBD1|12|TRBJ2-2|NA|TRBV6-2/TRBV6-3
CASRTGGEGLFF
TGTGCCAGCAGGACAGGGGGCGAGGGGCTGTTTTTT
>NA|15|TRBJ2-1|NA|TRBV11-2
CASSLVTGGHNEQFF
TGTGCCAGCAGCTTAGTTACCGGGGGCCACAATGAGCAGTTCTTC
>NA|15|TRBJ2-1|NA|TRBV7-2
CASSLGRAGYNEQFF
TGTGCCAGCAGCTTAGGACGGGCAGGCTACAATGAGCAGTTCTTC
>NA|15|TRBJ2-3|few|TRBV9
CASSGGQTSTDTQYF
TGTGCCAGCAGCGGCGGACAGACTAGCACAGATACGCAGTATTTT
>NA|14|TRBJ2-3|NA|TRBV20-1
CSASLDSSADTQYF
TGCAGTGCTAGCCTAGACAGTTCAGCAGATACGCAGTATTTT
>TRBD1|14|TRBJ1-5|NA|TRBV12-3/TRBV12-4
CASRMTGDNQPQHF
TGTGCCAGCAGAATGACAGGGGACAATCAGCCCCAGCATTTT
>NA|12|TRBJ2-3|NA|TRBV29-1
CSVGGLGTQQYF
TGCAGCGTTGGGGGCCTGGGGACTCAGCAGTATTTT